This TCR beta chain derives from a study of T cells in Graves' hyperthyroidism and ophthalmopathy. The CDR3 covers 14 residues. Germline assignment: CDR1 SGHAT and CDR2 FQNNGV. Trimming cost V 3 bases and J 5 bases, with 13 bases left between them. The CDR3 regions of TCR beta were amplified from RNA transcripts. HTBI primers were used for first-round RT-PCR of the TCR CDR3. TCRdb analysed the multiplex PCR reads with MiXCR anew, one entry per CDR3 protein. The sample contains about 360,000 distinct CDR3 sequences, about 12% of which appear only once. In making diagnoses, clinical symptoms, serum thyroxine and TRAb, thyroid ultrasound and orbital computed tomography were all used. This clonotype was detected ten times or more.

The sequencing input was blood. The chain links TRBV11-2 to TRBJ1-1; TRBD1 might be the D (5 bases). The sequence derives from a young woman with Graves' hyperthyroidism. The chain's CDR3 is CASSFGGDGTEAFF. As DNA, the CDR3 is TGTGCCAGCAGCTTCGGGGGGGATGGTACTGAAGCTTTCTTT. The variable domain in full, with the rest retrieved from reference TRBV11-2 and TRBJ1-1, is EAGVAQSPRYKIIEKRQSVAFWCNPISGHATLYWYQQILGQGPKLLIQFQNNGVVDDSQLPKDRFSAERLKGVDSTLKIQPAKLEDSAVYLCASSFGGDGTEAFFGQGTRLTVV.